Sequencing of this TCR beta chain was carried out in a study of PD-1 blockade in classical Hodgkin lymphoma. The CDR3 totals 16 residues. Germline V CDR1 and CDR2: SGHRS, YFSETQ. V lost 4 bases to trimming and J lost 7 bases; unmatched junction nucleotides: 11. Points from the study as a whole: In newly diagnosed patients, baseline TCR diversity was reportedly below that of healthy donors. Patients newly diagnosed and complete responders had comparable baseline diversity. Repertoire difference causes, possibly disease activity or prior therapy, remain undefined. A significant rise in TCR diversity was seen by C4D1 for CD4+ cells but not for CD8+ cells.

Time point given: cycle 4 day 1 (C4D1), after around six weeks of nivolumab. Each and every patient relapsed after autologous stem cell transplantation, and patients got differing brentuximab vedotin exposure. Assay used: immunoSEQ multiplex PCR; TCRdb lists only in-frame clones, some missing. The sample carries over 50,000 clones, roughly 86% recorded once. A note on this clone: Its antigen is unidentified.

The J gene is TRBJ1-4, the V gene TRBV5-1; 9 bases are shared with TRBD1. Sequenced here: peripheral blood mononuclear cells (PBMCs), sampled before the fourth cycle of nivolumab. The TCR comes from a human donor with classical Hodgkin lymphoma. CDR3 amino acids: CASSKRGTGLSEKLFF. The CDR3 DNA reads TGCGCCAGCAGCAAGAGGGGGACAGGGTTGAGTGAAAAACTGTTTTTT.